A selection of T cell receptor beta chains follows, all from one sample in a study of PD-1 blockade in classical Hodgkin lymphoma. This table comes from immunoSEQ multiplex PCR, and its TCRdb copy is limited to in-frame clones, with some not included. The repertoire holds some 30,000 clones, with 70% to 75% as singletons. Specimen: peripheral blood mononuclear cells (PBMCs), collected before the second cycle of nivolumab. The receptor set was obtained from a human donor with classical Hodgkin lymphoma. Each CDR3 is given with its conserved first and last residue. The D gene is left open where the match is weak. Expanded clones get a size class; other rows say once, few or many, or leave the size out.

v_gene: TRBV5-4; len: 12; d_gene: NA; j_gene: TRBJ2-7; abundance: NA; CDR3aa: CASSVEGYEQYF; CDR3nt: TGTGCCAGCAGCGTCGAGGGGTACGAGCAGTACTTC
v_gene: TRBV4-1; len: 15; d_gene: NA; j_gene: TRBJ1-5; abundance: medium-sized; CDR3aa: CASSQVAGELQPQHF; CDR3nt: TGCGCCAGCAGCCAAGTCGCAGGCGAACTTCAGCCCCAGCATTTT
v_gene: TRBV5-8; len: 15; d_gene: NA; j_gene: TRBJ2-5; abundance: NA; CDR3aa: CASSLVFLGAETQYF; CDR3nt: TGTGCCAGCAGCTTGGTTTTCCTGGGGGCAGAGACCCAGTACTTC
v_gene: TRBV29-1; len: 15; d_gene: TRBD2; j_gene: TRBJ2-1; abundance: NA; CDR3aa: CSVEEWTSADNEQFF; CDR3nt: TGCAGCGTTGAAGAATGGACTAGCGCTGACAATGAGCAGTTCTTC
v_gene: TRBV4-1; len: 16; d_gene: TRBD2; j_gene: TRBJ2-3; abundance: NA; CDR3aa: CASSHRGGPSTDTQYF; CDR3nt: TGCGCCAGCAGCCACCGGGGGGGGCCTAGCACAGATACGCAGTATTTT
v_gene: TRBV30; len: 16; d_gene: NA; j_gene: TRBJ1-3; abundance: NA; CDR3aa: CAWMEETDLSGNTIYF; CDR3nt: TGTGCCTGGATGGAGGAGACGGACCTCTCTGGAAACACCATATATTTT
v_gene: TRBV28; len: 13; d_gene: NA; j_gene: TRBJ2-1; abundance: NA; CDR3aa: CASSFGGYNEQFF; CDR3nt: TGTGCCAGCAGTTTTGGGGGGTACAATGAGCAGTTCTTC
v_gene: TRBV27; len: 16; d_gene: TRBD1; j_gene: TRBJ1-2; abundance: NA; CDR3aa: CASSLYWTGGAYGYTF; CDR3nt: TGTGCCAGCAGTTTATACTGGACAGGGGGCGCCTATGGCTACACCTTC
v_gene: TRBV7-2; len: 11; d_gene: NA; j_gene: TRBJ2-3; abundance: NA; CDR3aa: CASSLQDTQYF; CDR3nt: TGTGCCAGCAGCTTACAAGATACGCAGTATTTT
v_gene: TRBV15; len: 15; d_gene: TRBD2; j_gene: TRBJ2-5; abundance: once; CDR3aa: CATGGTSRVLETQYF; CDR3nt: TGTGCCACCGGGGGGACTAGTCGGGTTTTGGAGACCCAGTACTTC
v_gene: TRBV7-9; len: 16; d_gene: TRBD2; j_gene: TRBJ2-1; abundance: NA; CDR3aa: CASSFWGRDENNEQFF; CDR3nt: TGTGCCAGCAGCTTTTGGGGGAGGGACGAGAACAATGAGCAGTTCTTC
v_gene: TRBV28; len: 16; d_gene: NA; j_gene: TRBJ1-6; abundance: NA; CDR3aa: CASSLLPRGGNSPLHF; CDR3nt: TGTGCCAGCAGTTTATTACCCCGGGGCGGGAATTCACCCCTCCACTTT
v_gene: TRBV4-3; len: 15; d_gene: TRBD1; j_gene: TRBJ1-1; abundance: NA; CDR3aa: CASSQDRGYDTEAFF; CDR3nt: TGCGCCAGCAGCCAAGACAGGGGGTATGACACTGAAGCTTTCTTT
v_gene: TRBV6-1; len: 14; d_gene: NA; j_gene: TRBJ1-1; abundance: NA; CDR3aa: CASSDLRGGTEAFF; CDR3nt: TGTGCCAGCAGTGACTTGAGGGGTGGCACTGAAGCTTTCTTT
v_gene: TRBV9; len: 15; d_gene: TRBD2; j_gene: TRBJ2-5; abundance: NA; CDR3aa: CASSTSGTSSETQYF; CDR3nt: TGTGCCAGCAGCACGTCCGGGACTAGTAGTGAGACCCAGTACTTC
v_gene: TRBV30; len: 11; d_gene: TRBD1; j_gene: TRBJ1-1; abundance: NA; CDR3aa: CAWAGGTEAFF; CDR3nt: TGTGCCTGGGCAGGGGGGACTGAAGCTTTCTTT
v_gene: TRBV7-7; len: 15; d_gene: TRBD1; j_gene: TRBJ1-3; abundance: NA; CDR3aa: CASSSGTGTGNTIYF; CDR3nt: TGTGCTAGCAGCTCCGGGACAGGGACTGGAAACACCATATATTTT
v_gene: TRBV29-1; len: 14; d_gene: NA; j_gene: TRBJ2-1; abundance: NA; CDR3aa: CSVELRETYNEQFF; CDR3nt: TGCAGCGTTGAATTACGGGAAACTTACAATGAGCAGTTCTTC
v_gene: TRBV15; len: 15; d_gene: NA; j_gene: TRBJ2-7; abundance: NA; CDR3aa: CATSSGDSASYEQYF; CDR3nt: TGTGCCACCAGCAGCGGGGACTCTGCCTCCTACGAGCAGTACTTC
v_gene: TRBV7-9; len: 17; d_gene: TRBD1; j_gene: TRBJ2-7; abundance: NA; CDR3aa: CASSTGTDALGPYEQYF; CDR3nt: TGTGCCAGCAGTACCGGGACAGACGCCCTAGGTCCCTACGAGCAGTACTTC
v_gene: TRBV15; len: 11; d_gene: NA; j_gene: TRBJ2-7; abundance: once; CDR3aa: CATSGNYEQYF; CDR3nt: TGTGCCACCAGCGGCAACTACGAGCAGTACTTC
v_gene: TRBV6-1; len: 12; d_gene: TRBD1; j_gene: TRBJ1-1; abundance: medium-sized; CDR3aa: CASHRGSTEAFF; CDR3nt: TGTGCCAGCCACAGGGGGAGTACTGAAGCTTTCTTT
v_gene: TRBV11-2; len: 15; d_gene: TRBD2; j_gene: TRBJ2-7; abundance: NA; CDR3aa: CASSLFPAGLNEQYF; CDR3nt: TGTGCCAGCAGCTTATTTCCAGCGGGGTTAAACGAGCAGTACTTC
v_gene: TRBV28; len: 12; d_gene: TRBD1; j_gene: TRBJ2-7; abundance: NA; CDR3aa: CASRQGAEEQYF; CDR3nt: TGTGCCAGTAGACAGGGGGCTGAAGAGCAGTACTTC
v_gene: TRBV28; len: 17; d_gene: NA; j_gene: TRBJ1-3; abundance: NA; CDR3aa: CASSPPFNRAKEDTIYF; CDR3nt: TGTGCCAGCAGTCCCCCCTTCAACAGGGCTAAGGAGGACACCATATATTTT
v_gene: TRBV30; len: 11; d_gene: NA; j_gene: TRBJ1-4; abundance: NA; CDR3aa: CAWRVGEKLFF; CDR3nt: TGTGCCTGGAGAGTCGGTGAAAAACTGTTTTTT
v_gene: TRBV7-9; len: 13; d_gene: TRBD1; j_gene: TRBJ2-7; abundance: few; CDR3aa: CASSLDRGYEQYF; CDR3nt: TGTGCCAGCAGCTTAGACAGGGGCTACGAGCAGTACTTC
v_gene: TRBV10-3; len: 14; d_gene: TRBD1; j_gene: TRBJ2-3; abundance: NA; CDR3aa: CAITNRGLADTQYF; CDR3nt: TGTGCCATCACTAACAGGGGGCTCGCAGATACGCAGTATTTT
v_gene: TRBV19; len: 15; d_gene: NA; j_gene: TRBJ1-5; abundance: NA; CDR3aa: CASRGGHNSNQPQHF; CDR3nt: TGTGCCAGCCGGGGAGGACACAACTCCAATCAGCCCCAGCATTTT